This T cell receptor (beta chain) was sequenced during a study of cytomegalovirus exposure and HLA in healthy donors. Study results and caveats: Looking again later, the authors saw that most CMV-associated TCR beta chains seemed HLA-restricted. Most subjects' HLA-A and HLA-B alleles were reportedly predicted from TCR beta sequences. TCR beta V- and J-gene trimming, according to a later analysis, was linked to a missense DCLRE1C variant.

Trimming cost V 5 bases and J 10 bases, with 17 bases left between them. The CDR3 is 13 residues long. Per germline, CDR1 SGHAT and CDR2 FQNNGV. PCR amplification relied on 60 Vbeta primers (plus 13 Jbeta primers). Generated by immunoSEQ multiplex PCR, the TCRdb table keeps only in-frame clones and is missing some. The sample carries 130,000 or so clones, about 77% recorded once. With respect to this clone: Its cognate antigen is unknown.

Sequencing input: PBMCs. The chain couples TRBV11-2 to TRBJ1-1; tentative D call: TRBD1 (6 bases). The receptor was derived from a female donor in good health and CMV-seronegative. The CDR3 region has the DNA TGTGCCAGCAGCGAGGGGTCGGGGGGCGCAGCTTTCTTT. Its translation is CASSEGSGGAAFF.